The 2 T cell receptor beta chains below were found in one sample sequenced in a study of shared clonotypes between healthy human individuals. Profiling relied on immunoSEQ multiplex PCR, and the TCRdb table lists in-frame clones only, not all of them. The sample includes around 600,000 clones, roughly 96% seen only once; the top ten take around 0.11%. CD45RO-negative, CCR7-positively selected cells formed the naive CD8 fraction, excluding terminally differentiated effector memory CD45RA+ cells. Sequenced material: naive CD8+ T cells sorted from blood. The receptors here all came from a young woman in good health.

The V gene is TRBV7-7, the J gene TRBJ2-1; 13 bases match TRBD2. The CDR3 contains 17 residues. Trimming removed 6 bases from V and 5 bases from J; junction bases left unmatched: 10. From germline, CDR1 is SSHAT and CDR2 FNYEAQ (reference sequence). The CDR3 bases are TGTGCCAGCAGTCACCTGGCGGGGACTAGCGGGAACAATGAGCAGTTCTTC. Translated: CASSHLAGTSGNNEQFF.

The CDR3 protein is CASSEGPPNYGYTF. Here the CDR3 DNA reads TGTGCCAGCAGTGAAGGACCACCAAACTATGGCTACACCTTC. This sequence joins TRBV6-1 and TRBJ1-2, with D unclear. V was trimmed by 1 base and J by 2 bases, leaving 8 bases between them. The CDR3 runs 14 residues. Germline V CDR1 and CDR2: MNHNS, SASEGT.